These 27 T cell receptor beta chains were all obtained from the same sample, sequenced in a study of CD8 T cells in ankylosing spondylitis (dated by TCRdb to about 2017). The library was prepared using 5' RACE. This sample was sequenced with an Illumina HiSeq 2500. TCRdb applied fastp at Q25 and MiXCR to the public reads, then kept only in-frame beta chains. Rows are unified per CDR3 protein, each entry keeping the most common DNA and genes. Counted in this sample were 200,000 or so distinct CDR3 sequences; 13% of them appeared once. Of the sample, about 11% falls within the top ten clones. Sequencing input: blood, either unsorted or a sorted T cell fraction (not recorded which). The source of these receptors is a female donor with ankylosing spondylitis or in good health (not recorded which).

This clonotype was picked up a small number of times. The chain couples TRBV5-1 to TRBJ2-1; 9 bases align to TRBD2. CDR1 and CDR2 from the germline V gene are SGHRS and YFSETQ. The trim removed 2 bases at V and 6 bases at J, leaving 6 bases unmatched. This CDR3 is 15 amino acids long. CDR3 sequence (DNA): TGCGCCAGCAGCTTTTCTAGCGGGATACTCAATGAGCAGTTCTTC. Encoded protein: CASSFSSGILNEQFF.

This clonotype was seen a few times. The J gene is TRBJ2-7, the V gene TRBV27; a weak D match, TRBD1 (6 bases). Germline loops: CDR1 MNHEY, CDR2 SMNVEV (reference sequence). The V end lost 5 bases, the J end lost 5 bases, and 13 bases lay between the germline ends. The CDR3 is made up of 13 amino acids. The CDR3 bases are TGTGCCAGCAGTACCTCCTCAGGGGACGAGCAGTACTTC. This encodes CASSTSSGDEQYF.

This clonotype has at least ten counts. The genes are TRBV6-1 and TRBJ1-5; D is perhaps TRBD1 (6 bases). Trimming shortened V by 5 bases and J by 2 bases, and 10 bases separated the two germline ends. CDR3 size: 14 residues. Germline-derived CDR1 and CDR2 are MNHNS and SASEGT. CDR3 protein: CASSRDMGNQPQHF. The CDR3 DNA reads TGTGCCAGCAGTAGGGACATGGGCAATCAGCCCCAGCATTTT.

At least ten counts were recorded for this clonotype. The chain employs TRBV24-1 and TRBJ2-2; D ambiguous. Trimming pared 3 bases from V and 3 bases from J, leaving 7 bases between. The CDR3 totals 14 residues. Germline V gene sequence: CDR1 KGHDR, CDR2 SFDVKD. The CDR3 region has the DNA TGTGCCACCAGTGATAATCGGGACACCGGGGAGCTGTTTTTT. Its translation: CATSDNRDTGELFF.

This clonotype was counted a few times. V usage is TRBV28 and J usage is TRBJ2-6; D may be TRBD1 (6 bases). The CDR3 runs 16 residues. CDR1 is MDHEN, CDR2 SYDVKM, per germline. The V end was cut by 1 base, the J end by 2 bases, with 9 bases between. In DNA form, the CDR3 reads TGTGCCAGCAGTTTATTGGGGGCAGCTGGGGCCAACGTCCTGACTTTC. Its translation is CASSLLGAAGANVLTF. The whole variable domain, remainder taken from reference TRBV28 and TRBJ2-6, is DVKVTQSSRYLVKRTGEKVFLECVQDMDHENMFWYRQDPGLGLRLIYFSYDVKMKEKGDIPEGYSVSREKKERFSLILESASTNQTSMYLCASSLLGAAGANVLTFGAGSRLTVL.

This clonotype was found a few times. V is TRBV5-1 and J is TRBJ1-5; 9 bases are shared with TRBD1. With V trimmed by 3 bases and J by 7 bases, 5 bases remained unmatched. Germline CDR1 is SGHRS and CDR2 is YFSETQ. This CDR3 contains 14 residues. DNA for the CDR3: TGCGCCAGCAGCTCGGGGACAGGGAAACAGCCCCAGCATTTT. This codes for CASSSGTGKQPQHF.

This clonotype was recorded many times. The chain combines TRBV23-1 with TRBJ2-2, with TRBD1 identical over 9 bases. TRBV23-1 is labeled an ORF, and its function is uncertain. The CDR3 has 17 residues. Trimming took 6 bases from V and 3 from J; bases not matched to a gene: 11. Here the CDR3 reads CASRNPDRGSYTGELFF. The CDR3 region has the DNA TGCGCCAGCAGAAACCCCGACAGGGGGTCGTACACCGGGGAGCTGTTTTTT.

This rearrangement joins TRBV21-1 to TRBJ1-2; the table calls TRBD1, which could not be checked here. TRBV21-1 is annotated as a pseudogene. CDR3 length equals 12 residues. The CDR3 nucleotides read TGTGCCACCTCTCCGGGAAACTATGGCTACACCTTC. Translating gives CATSPGNYGYTF.

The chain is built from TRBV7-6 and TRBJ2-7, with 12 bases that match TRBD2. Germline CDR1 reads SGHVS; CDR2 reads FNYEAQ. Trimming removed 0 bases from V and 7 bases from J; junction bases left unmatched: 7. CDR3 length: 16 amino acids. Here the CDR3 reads CASSLAATSGSIEQYF. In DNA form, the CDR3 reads TGTGCCAGCAGCTTAGCTGCGACTAGCGGGAGTATAGAGCAGTACTTC. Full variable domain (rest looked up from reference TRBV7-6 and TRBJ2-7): GAGVSQSPRYKVTKRGQDVALRCDPISGHVSLYWYRQALGQGPEFLTYFNYEAQQDKSGLPNDRFSAERPEGSISTLTIQRTEQRDSAMYRCASSLAATSGSIEQYFGPGTRLTVT.

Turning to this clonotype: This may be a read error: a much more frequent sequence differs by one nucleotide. Here the CDR3 reads CCVSQGHTYEQYF. CDR3 in DNA: TGCTGCGTTTCGCAGGGGCACACCTACGAGCAGTACTTC. The V call is TRBV29-1, the J call TRBJ2-7, with D possibly TRBD1 on 6 matching bases. The CDR3 extends over 13 amino acids. Germline CDR1 reads SQVTM; CDR2 reads ANQGSEA.

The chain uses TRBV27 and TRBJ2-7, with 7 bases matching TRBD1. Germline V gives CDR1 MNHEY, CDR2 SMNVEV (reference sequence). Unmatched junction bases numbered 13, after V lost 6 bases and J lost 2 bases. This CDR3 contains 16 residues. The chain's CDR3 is CASSFDHRGNTYEQYF. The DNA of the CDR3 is TGTGCCAGCAGCTTCGACCACAGGGGAAATACCTACGAGCAGTACTTC.

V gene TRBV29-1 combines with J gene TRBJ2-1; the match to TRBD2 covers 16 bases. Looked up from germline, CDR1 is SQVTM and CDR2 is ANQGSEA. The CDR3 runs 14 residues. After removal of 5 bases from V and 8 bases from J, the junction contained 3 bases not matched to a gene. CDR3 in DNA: TGCAGCGTTCGGGGACTAGCGGGAGGGGATGAGCAGTTCTTC. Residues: CSVRGLAGGDEQFF.

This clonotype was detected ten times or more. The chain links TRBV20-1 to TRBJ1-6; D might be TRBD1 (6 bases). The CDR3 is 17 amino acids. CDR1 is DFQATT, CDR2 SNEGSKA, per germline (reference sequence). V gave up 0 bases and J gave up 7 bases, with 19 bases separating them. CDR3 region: CSARDQFTQGGNSPLHF. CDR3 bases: TGCAGTGCTAGAGATCAGTTCACACAGGGTGGGAATTCACCCCTCCACTTT.

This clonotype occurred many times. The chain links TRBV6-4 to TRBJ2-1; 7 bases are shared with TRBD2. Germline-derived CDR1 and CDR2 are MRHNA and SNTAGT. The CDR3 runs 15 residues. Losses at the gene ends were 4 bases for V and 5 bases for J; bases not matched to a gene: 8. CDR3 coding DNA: TGTGCCAGCAGTGTGGGAGGGAGAGGGAACAATGAGCAGTTCTTC. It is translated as CASSVGGRGNNEQFF.

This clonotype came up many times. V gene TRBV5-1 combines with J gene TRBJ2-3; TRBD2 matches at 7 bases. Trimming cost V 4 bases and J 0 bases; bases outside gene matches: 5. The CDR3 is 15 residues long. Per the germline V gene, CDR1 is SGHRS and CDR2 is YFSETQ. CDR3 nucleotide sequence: TGCGCCAGCAGCCTGACTAGCTGGAGCACAGATACGCAGTATTTT. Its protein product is CASSLTSWSTDTQYF.

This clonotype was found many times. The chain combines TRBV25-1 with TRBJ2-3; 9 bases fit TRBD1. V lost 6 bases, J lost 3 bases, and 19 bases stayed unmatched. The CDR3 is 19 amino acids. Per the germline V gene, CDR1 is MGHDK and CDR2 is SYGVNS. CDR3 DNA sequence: TGTGCCAGCAGCCCCCGTATAAGTGTACACAGGGGGCAGACAGATACGCAGTATTTT. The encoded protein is CASSPRISVHRGQTDTQYF.

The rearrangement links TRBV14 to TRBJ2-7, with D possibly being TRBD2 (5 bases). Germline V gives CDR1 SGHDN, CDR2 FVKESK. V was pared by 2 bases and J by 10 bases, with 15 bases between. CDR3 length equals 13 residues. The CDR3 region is CASSQISLAAQYF. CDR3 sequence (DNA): TGTGCCAGCAGCCAAATATCTCTAGCAGCCCAGTACTTC.

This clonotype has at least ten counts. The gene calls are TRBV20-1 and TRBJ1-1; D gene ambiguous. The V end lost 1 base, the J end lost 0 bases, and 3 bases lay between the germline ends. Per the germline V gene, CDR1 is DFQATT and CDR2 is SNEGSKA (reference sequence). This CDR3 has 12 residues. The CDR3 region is CSARVMNTEAFF. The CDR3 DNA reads TGCAGTGCTAGAGTCATGAACACTGAAGCTTTCTTT.

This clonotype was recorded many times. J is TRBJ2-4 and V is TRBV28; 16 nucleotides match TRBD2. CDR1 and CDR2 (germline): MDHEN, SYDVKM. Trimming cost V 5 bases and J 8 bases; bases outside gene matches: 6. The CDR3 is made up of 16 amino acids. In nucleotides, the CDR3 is TGTGCCAGCAGTGTCCCCGGGACTAGCGGGAGGGACATTCAGTACTTC. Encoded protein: CASSVPGTSGRDIQYF.

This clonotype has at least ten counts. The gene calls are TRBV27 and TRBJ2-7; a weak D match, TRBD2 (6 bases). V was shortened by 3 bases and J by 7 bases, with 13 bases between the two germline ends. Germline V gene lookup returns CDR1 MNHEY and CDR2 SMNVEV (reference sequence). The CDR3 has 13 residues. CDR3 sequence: CASSFAGPTEQYF. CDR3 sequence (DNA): TGTGCCAGCAGTTTCGCGGGACCCACGGAGCAGTACTTC.

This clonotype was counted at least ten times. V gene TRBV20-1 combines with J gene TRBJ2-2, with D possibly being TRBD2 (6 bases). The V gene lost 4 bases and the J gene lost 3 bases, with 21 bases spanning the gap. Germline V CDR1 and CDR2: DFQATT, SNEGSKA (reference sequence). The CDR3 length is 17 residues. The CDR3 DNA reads TGCAGTGCTAACTCCTTTAGCGGAAACGCGGACACCGGGGAGCTGTTTTTT. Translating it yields CSANSFSGNADTGELFF.

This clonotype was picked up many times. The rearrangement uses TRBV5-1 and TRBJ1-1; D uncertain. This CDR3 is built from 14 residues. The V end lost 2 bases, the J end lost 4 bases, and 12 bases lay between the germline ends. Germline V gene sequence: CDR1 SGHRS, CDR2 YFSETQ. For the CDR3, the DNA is TGCGCCAGCAGCTTTACGGGGTCAGGCACTGAAGCTTTCTTT. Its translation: CASSFTGSGTEAFF.

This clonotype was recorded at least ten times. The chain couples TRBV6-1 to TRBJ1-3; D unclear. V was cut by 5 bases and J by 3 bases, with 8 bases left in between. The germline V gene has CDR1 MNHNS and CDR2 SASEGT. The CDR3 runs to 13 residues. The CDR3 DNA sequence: TGTGCCAGCAGTCGCCAACGTGGAAACACCATATATTTT. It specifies CASSRQRGNTIYF.

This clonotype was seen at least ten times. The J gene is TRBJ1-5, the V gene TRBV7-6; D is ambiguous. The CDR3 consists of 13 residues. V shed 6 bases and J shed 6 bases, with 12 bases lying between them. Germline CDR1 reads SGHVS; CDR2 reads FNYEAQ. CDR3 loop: CASSFGFGQPQHF. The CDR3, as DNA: TGTGCCAGCAGTTTTGGCTTCGGTCAGCCCCAGCATTTT.

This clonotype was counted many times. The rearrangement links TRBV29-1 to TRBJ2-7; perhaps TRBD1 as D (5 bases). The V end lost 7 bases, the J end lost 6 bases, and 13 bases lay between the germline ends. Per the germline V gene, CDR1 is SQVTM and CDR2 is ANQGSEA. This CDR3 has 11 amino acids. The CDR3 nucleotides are TGCAGCGCTGGGGTGGGGCGCGAGCAGTACTTC. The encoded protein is CSAGVGREQYF.

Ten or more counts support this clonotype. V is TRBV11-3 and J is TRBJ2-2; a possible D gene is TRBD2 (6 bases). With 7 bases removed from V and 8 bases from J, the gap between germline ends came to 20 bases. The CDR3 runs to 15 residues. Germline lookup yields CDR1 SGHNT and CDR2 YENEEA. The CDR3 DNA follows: TGTGCCAGCACCCCCATAGGAGGGGCTAAAGGGGAGCTGTTTTTT. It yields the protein CASTPIGGAKGELFF. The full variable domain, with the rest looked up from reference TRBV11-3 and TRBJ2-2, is EAGVVQSPRYKIIEKKQPVAFWCNPISGHNTLYWYLQNLGQGPELLIRYENEEAVDDSQLPKDRFSAERLKGVDSTLKIQPAELGDSAVYLCASTPIGGAKGELFFGEGSRLTVL.

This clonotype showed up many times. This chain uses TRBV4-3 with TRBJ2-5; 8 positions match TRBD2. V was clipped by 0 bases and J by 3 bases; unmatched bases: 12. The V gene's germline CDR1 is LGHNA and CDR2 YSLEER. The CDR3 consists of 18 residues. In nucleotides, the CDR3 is TGCGCCAGCAGCCAAGATTATTCGTCAGCGGGAGTAAAAGAGACCCAGTACTTC. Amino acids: CASSQDYSSAGVKETQYF.